The 6 T cell receptor beta chains in this list originate from one sample, sequenced in a study of early T cells in non-severe SARS-CoV-2 infection. TCRdb called the 5' RACE reads again in MiXCR, with one record for every CDR3 protein. The repertoire has roughly 40,000 distinct CDR3 sequences, roughly 7.1% of them found once; the top ten carry roughly 5.1%. Material for sequencing was whole blood. Receptor source: an adult who was a healthcare worker with PCR-confirmed SARS-CoV-2 infection or an uninfected control (not recorded which).

This clonotype was found a few times. This chain connects TRBV19 to TRBJ2-4; 11 bases are a match to TRBD2. CDR3 length: 18 amino acids. J gave up 2 bases and V 1 base, and 7 bases lay outside the gene matches. CDR1 and CDR2 from the germline V gene are LNHDA and SQIVND (reference sequence). CDR3 DNA sequence: TGTGCCAGTAGTATAGGCCATTCTAGCGGGGGGACCAAAAACATTCAGTACTTC. Translation: CASSIGHSSGGTKNIQYF.

This chain's CDR3 is CASSHTGTGANVLTF. In DNA form, the CDR3 reads TGTGCCAGCAGCCATACAGGGACTGGGGCCAACGTCCTGACTTTC. The chain recombines TRBV3-1 with TRBJ2-6; D is possibly TRBD1 (6 bases). V lost 3 bases to trimming and J lost 2 bases, with 8 bases between them. The germline V gene encodes CDR1 LGHDT and CDR2 YNNKEL (reference sequence). The CDR3 length is 15 residues.

This clonotype was counted at least ten times. J is TRBJ1-6 and V is TRBV19, with unresolved D. CDR1 and CDR2 (germline): LNHDA, SQIVND (reference sequence). V lost 3 bases and J lost 9, with 9 bases in between. This CDR3 is built from 13 residues. CDR3 residues: CASSMVWVSPLHF. CDR3 sequence (DNA): TGTGCCAGTAGTATGGTTTGGGTTTCACCCCTCCACTTT.

This clonotype was counted a few times. The V gene is TRBV4-2, the J gene TRBJ2-3; 12 bases are shared with TRBD2. V dropped 2 bases and J dropped 4; count of bases not matched to a gene: 4. CDR3 size: 16 residues. The germline gives CDR1 LGHNA, CDR2 YNFKEQ. The DNA for the CDR3 is TGTGCCAGCAGCCAACTGTCTAGCGGGGGGGCAGATACGCAGTATTTT. As protein: CASSQLSSGGADTQYF.

This clonotype was seen more than once but under ten times. The rearrangement joins TRBV27 to TRBJ1-2; D remains unclear. CDR3 size: 12 residues. Germline V CDR1 and CDR2: MNHEY, SMNVEV (reference sequence). Trimming stripped 8 bases from V and 4 bases from J, with 11 bases between. The CDR3 DNA is TGTGCCAGCCCCGGCAGCATCTATGGCTACACCTTC. The encoded protein is CASPGSIYGYTF.

V usage is TRBV11-2 and J usage is TRBJ2-5, with a weak D call TRBD2 (5 bases). This CDR3 is built from 15 residues. With 3 bases removed from V and 6 bases from J, the gap between germline ends came to 17 bases. The germline V gene encodes CDR1 SGHAT and CDR2 FQNNGV. The CDR3 protein is CASSFLRGAPKTQYF. CDR3 DNA: TGTGCCAGCAGCTTCCTACGGGGAGCCCCCAAGACCCAGTACTTC.